This record looks at one T cell receptor (beta chain) sequence and its context. The CDR3 length is 14 residues. From germline, CDR1 is LGHNA and CDR2 YSLEER. V gave up 2 bases and J gave up 3 bases, with 11 bases separating them. The entry originates in a study of T cell changes during pregnancy in multiple sclerosis. Measured with immunoSEQ multiplex PCR; TCRdb has only the in-frame clones, and not every one. The sample has about 73,000 clones; roughly 92% are singletons. The chain is built from TRBV4-3 and TRBJ2-7, with D unresolved. This TCR came from a female donor in good health, enrolled as a control in a pregnancy study. Sequences were derived from peripheral blood, sampled in the third trimester of pregnancy. The CDR3 loop reads CASSQILADYEQYF. CDR3 bases: TGCGCCAGCAGCCAAATTCTGGCAGACTACGAGCAGTACTTC.